The clone carrying this TCR beta chain has ten or more counts. This sample was included in a study of T-cell reconstitution after alpha-beta-depleted transplantation in children. Construction of the TCRbeta library involved unique molecular identifiers. TCRdb passed the PCR reads through MiXCR, listing each CDR3 protein once. The sample holds about 400,000 distinct CDR3 sequences; roughly 21% are singletons and the top ten take 3.5% to 4%. This clonotype was obtained from a human donor who donated a stem cell graft to a child with acute myeloid leukemia. The input for sequencing was PBMCs from the stem cell graft donor, taken from the stem cell graft.

CDR3 protein: CASSQIDRPGEQFF. The CDR3 DNA follows: TGTGCCAGCAGTCAAATCGACCGTCCCGGTGAGCAGTTCTTC. J is TRBJ2-1 and V is TRBV6-1, with D uncertain. Deletions cut 5 bases from V and 9 bases from J, with 17 bases between. Per the germline V gene, CDR1 is MNHNS and CDR2 is SASEGT. CDR3 size: 14 residues.